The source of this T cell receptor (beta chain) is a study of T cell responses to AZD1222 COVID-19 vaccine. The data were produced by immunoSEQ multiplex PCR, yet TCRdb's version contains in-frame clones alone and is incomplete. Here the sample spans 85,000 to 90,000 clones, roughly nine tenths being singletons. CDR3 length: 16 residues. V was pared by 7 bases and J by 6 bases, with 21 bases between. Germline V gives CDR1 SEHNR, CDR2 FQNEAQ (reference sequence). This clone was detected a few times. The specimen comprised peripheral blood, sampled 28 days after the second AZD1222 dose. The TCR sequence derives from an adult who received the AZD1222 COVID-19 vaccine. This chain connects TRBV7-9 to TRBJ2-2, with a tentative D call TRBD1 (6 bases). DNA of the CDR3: TGTGCCAGCACGACAGGTCGAAACGTCATCGCCGGGGAGCTGTTTTTT. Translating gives CASTTGRNVIAGELFF.